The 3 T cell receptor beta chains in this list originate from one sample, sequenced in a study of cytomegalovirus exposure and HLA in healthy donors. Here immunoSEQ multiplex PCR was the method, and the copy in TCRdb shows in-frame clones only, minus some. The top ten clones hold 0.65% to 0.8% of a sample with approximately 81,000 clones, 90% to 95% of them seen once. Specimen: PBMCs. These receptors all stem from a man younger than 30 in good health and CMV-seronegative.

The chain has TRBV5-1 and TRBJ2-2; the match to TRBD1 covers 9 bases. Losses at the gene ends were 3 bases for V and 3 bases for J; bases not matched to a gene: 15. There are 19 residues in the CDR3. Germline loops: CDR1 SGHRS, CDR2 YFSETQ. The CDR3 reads CASSSSRSGRQGDTGELFF. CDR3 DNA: TGCGCCAGCAGCTCCAGCCGCTCTGGGCGACAGGGGGACACCGGGGAGCTGTTTTTT.

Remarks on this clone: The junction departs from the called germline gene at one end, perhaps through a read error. The CDR3 DNA sequence: TGTGCCAGCAGCTTGGATGGAGGGGTGACGTTT. Its translation is CASSLDGGVTF. The gene calls are TRBV5-4 and TRBJ1-1; D might be TRBD1 (5 bases). This CDR3 is built from 11 residues. In germline, CDR1 is SGHNT, CDR2 YYREEE (reference sequence). Complete variable domain (other parts from reference TRBV5-4 and TRBJ1-1): ETGVTQSPTHLIKTRGQQVTLRCSSQSGHNTVSWYQQALGQGPQFIFQYYREEENGRGNFPPRFSGLQFPNYSSELNVNALELDDSALYLCASSLDGGVTFGQGTRLTVV.

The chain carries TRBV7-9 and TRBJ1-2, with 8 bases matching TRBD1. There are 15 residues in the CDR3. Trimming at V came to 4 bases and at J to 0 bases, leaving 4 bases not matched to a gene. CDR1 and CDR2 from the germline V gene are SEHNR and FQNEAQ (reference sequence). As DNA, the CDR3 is TGTGCCAGCAGCTGGTTGGACAGGGCTAACTATGGCTACACCTTC. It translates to CASSWLDRANYGYTF.